Each of the 22 T cell receptor beta chains below was sequenced from the same sample in a study of T cell responses to AZD1222 COVID-19 vaccine. The assay was immunoSEQ multiplex PCR, and TCRdb's table has in-frame clones only and misses some. Of 99,000 or so clones in the sample, 70% to 90% were seen once. Source: peripheral blood, taken on day 0 of AZD1222 vaccination. All receptors come from an adult in good health.

The chain couples TRBV19 to TRBJ1-5, with 9 bases lining up with TRBD1. Trimming took 0 bases from V and 6 from J; bases not matched to a gene: 3. CDR1 is LNHDA and CDR2 is SQIVND in the germline V gene (reference sequence). The CDR3 is made up of 15 amino acids. In nucleotides, the CDR3 is TGTGCCAGTAGTATAGATCGGACAGGGGTTCAGCCCCAGCATTTT. Protein: CASSIDRTGVQPQHF. The full variable domain, its missing parts supplied by reference TRBV19 and TRBJ1-5, is DGGITQSPKYLFRKEGQNVTLSCEQNLNHDAMYWYRQDPGQGLRLIYYSQIVNDFQKGDIAEGYSVSREKKESFPLTVTSAQKNPTAFYLCASSIDRTGVQPQHFGDGTRLSIL.

This clone was observed once. This chain uses TRBV11-2 with TRBJ2-5; D may be TRBD1 (5 bases). This CDR3 has 14 residues. Trimming cost V 4 bases and J 1 base, with 10 bases left between them. Germline V gene sequence: CDR1 SGHAT, CDR2 FQNNGV. The CDR3: CASSSGHAQETQYF. As DNA, the CDR3 is TGTGCCAGCAGCTCTGGACATGCCCAAGAGACCCAGTACTTC.

This clone was picked up a small number of times. The gene calls are TRBV6-5 and TRBJ1-3; 7 positions agree with TRBD1. The germline CDR1 and CDR2 sequences are MNHEY and SVGAGI. The junction had 6 bases not matched to a gene; V was cut back by 6 bases and J by 4 bases. The CDR3 totals 14 residues. The CDR3 DNA reads TGTGCCAGCAGGAGGGGGCAAAACGGAAACACCATATATTTT. Amino acids: CASRRGQNGNTIYF.

V and J are TRBV5-5 and TRBJ1-1; maybe TRBD1 (5 bases). The V gene's germline CDR1 is SGHKS and CDR2 YYEKEE (reference sequence). This CDR3 has 16 amino acids. The V gene lost 0 bases and the J gene lost 0 bases, with 12 bases spanning the gap. The CDR3 DNA reads TGTGCCAGCAGCTTGGGGACGGGGCAGATGAACACTGAAGCTTTCTTT. Translation gives CASSLGTGQMNTEAFF.

The V gene is TRBV19, the J gene TRBJ1-2; 10 positions agree with TRBD1. Unmatched junction bases numbered 14, after V lost 5 bases and J lost 8 bases. Germline lookup yields CDR1 LNHDA and CDR2 SQIVND (reference sequence). The CDR3 consists of 16 residues. The CDR3 DNA sequence: TGTGCCAGTAGTGATTCTAGCGGGACAGGGGAAAGGGGCTACACCTTC. This encodes CASSDSSGTGERGYTF.

This chain connects TRBV19 to TRBJ2-7; D call uncertain. Trimming removed 5 bases at V and 6 bases at J, with 17 bases between. The CDR3 has 14 amino acids. Germline CDR1 is LNHDA and CDR2 is SQIVND (reference sequence). In DNA form, the CDR3 reads TGTGCCAGTAGTCCCTCGGGCCCCCCCGGCGAGCAGTACTTC. Translating it yields CASSPSGPPGEQYF.

The genes are TRBV6-4 and TRBJ2-3; 10 nucleotides line up with TRBD2. Trimming cost V 5 bases and J 5 bases; bases outside gene matches: 10. The CDR3 runs 16 residues. The germline V gene encodes CDR1 MRHNA and CDR2 SNTAGT. The CDR3 DNA follows: TGTGCCAGCAGTAGAGCGAGCGGGGGGGCCGGAGATACGCAGTATTTT. It specifies CASSRASGGAGDTQYF.

This chain joins TRBV7-3 and TRBJ2-3, with 9 nucleotides matching TRBD1. The J segment lost 2 bases and the V segment lost 5 bases, leaving 11 bases of the junction unmatched. Germline assignment: CDR1 SGHTA and CDR2 FQGTGA. The CDR3 totals 17 residues. CDR3 bases: TGTGCCAGCAGCCGGCACGTCAGGACAGGGGACACAGATACGCAGTATTTT. The encoded protein is CASSRHVRTGDTDTQYF.

The V and J genes are TRBV20-1 and TRBJ2-5; 7 nucleotides agree with TRBD2. The CDR3 is 13 amino acids. Germline V gene sequence: CDR1 DFQATT, CDR2 SNEGSKA (reference sequence). J lost 4 bases, V lost 3 bases, and 5 bases had no gene match. CDR3 protein: CSASLLAGETQYF. CDR3 DNA sequence: TGCAGTGCTAGTTTGTTAGCGGGAGAGACCCAGTACTTC.

This sequence joins TRBV5-6 and TRBJ1-2; TRBD1 might be the D (5 bases). Germline CDR1 is SGHDT and CDR2 is YYEEEE. V was pared by 1 base and J by 2 bases, with 6 bases between. This CDR3 has 13 amino acids. The CDR3 bases are TGTGCCAGCAGCTTGAGGGGAAACTATGGCTACACCTTC. It codes for CASSLRGNYGYTF. Full variable domain (missing parts from reference TRBV5-6 and TRBJ1-2): DAGVTQSPTHLIKTRGQQVTLRCSPKSGHDTVSWYQQALGQGPQFIFQYYEEEERQRGNFPDRFSGHQFPNYSSELNVNALLLGDSALYLCASSLRGNYGYTFGSGTRLTVV.

The chain has TRBV7-9 and TRBJ2-2; 7 nucleotides align to TRBD2. The CDR3 covers 14 residues. V shed 5 bases, J shed 5 bases, and the junction held 5 bases outside the gene matches. Germline values: CDR1 SEHNR, CDR2 FQNEAQ (reference sequence). DNA of the CDR3: TGTGCCAGCAGCCCGCCCGGGGGGACCGGGGAGCTGTTTTTT. Its protein is CASSPPGGTGELFF.

The chain has TRBV9 and TRBJ1-1; TRBD1 matches 12 bases. This CDR3 is built from 15 residues. The J segment lost 1 base and the V segment lost 4 bases, leaving 2 bases of the junction unmatched. The V gene's germline CDR1 is SGDLS and CDR2 YYNGEE. The CDR3 here is CASSKGQGANTEAFF. CDR3 nucleotides: TGTGCCAGCAGCAAGGGACAGGGGGCGAACACTGAAGCTTTCTTT.

This sequence joins TRBV15 and TRBJ2-1; D uncertain. The CDR3 length is 14 residues. V lost 0 bases to trimming and J lost 7 bases, with 10 bases between them. The germline CDR1 and CDR2 sequences are LNHNV and YYDKDF (reference sequence). CDR3 nucleotide sequence: TGTGCCACCAGCAGAGATTTCGGTCAGAATGAGCAGTTCTTC. Its protein product is CATSRDFGQNEQFF.

The V gene is TRBV7-6, the J gene TRBJ2-2; the match to TRBD1 covers 7 bases. The germline V gene encodes CDR1 SGHVS and CDR2 FNYEAQ. The CDR3 is 17 residues long. Losses at the gene ends were 4 bases for V and 0 bases for J; bases not matched to a gene: 8. The DNA for the CDR3 is TGTGCCAGCAGCTCTGCTACAGGGGTAACGAACACCGGGGAGCTGTTTTTT. Translating it yields CASSSATGVTNTGELFF.

The chain couples TRBV4-1 to TRBJ2-3, with TRBD2 matching 7 bases. This CDR3 is built from 17 residues. Germline lookup yields CDR1 MGHRA and CDR2 YSYEKL. Trimming took 0 bases from V and 3 from J; bases not matched to a gene: 9. The CDR3 coding sequence is TGCGCCAGCAGCCAAGACTTCGGCGGGGGAGGGACAGATACGCAGTATTTT. It is translated as CASSQDFGGGGTDTQYF.

The chain employs TRBV18 and TRBJ2-1; D is unclear. Trimming cost V 6 bases and J 0 bases, with 9 bases left between them. Germline assignment: CDR1 KGHSH and CDR2 LQKENI. The CDR3 spans 14 residues. CDR3 sequence (DNA): TGTGCCAGCTCCCTCGAGAGCTCCTACAATGAGCAGTTCTTC. Its translation: CASSLESSYNEQFF.

The V gene is TRBV27, the J gene TRBJ1-5; 7 nucleotides match TRBD1. The CDR3 extends over 15 amino acids. CDR1 is MNHEY and CDR2 is SMNVEV in the germline V gene (reference sequence). V lost 6 bases and J lost 3; bases outside the gene matches: 8. CDR3 DNA sequence: TGTGCCAGCAGCCCTCGACAGGGTTACAATCAGCCCCAGCATTTT. Encoded protein: CASSPRQGYNQPQHF.

This clone came up once. The J gene is TRBJ1-1, the V gene TRBV2; 7 bases agree with TRBD1. The CDR3 spans 15 residues. Germline loops: CDR1 SNHLY, CDR2 FYNNEI. Germline trimming cut 4 bases from V and 2 bases from J; bases unmatched to any gene: 7. CDR3 nucleotide sequence: TGTGCCAGCAGTGCCCCCAGGGGGGTAAACACTGAAGCTTTCTTT. It yields the protein CASSAPRGVNTEAFF.

The V call is TRBV19, the J call TRBJ2-1; possibly TRBD2 for D (5 bases). V lost 6 bases, J lost 9 bases, and 18 bases lay in between. Germline V gene lookup returns CDR1 LNHDA and CDR2 SQIVND (reference sequence). This CDR3 is 14 amino acids long. The CDR3 loop is CASSPLLGRGEQFF. CDR3 in DNA: TGTGCCAGTAGCCCCCTTCTCGGACGGGGTGAGCAGTTCTTC.

The J gene is TRBJ2-2, the V gene TRBV7-2; D may be TRBD2 (7 bases). Between the trimmed V and J ends, which lost 8 bases and 6 bases, there was a span of 16 bases. Germline CDR1 SGHTA, CDR2 FQGNSA. The CDR3 consists of 14 residues. CDR3 residues: CASAFEGGAGELFF. DNA of the CDR3: TGTGCCAGCGCCTTCGAGGGGGGGGCCGGGGAGCTGTTTTTT.

CDR3 loop: CASSSSGPAETQYF. The DNA for the CDR3 is TGTGCCAGCAGCTCGTCGGGCCCAGCAGAGACCCAGTACTTC. The chain has TRBV7-2 and TRBJ2-5; unclear D gene. In germline, CDR1 is SGHTA, CDR2 FQGNSA. V was cut by 4 bases and J by 4 bases, with 13 bases left in between. CDR3 length: 14 amino acids. Using reference TRBV7-2 and TRBJ2-5 for the parts outside the CDR3, the full variable domain is GAGVSQSPSNKVTEKGKDVELRCDPISGHTALYWYRQSLGQGLEFLIYFQGNSAPDKSGLPSDRFSAERTGGSVSTLTIQRTQQEDSAVYLCASSSSGPAETQYFGPGTRLLVL.

This chain connects TRBV7-2 to TRBJ1-6; D possibly corresponds to TRBD1 (5 bases). The V end was cut by 3 bases, the J end by 11 bases, with 11 bases between. Germline V lookup: CDR1 SGHTA, CDR2 FQGNSA. CDR3 length equals 13 residues. CDR3 region: CASSFLAGTPLHF. CDR3 nucleotides: TGTGCCAGCAGCTTTCTTGCAGGGACACCCCTCCACTTT.